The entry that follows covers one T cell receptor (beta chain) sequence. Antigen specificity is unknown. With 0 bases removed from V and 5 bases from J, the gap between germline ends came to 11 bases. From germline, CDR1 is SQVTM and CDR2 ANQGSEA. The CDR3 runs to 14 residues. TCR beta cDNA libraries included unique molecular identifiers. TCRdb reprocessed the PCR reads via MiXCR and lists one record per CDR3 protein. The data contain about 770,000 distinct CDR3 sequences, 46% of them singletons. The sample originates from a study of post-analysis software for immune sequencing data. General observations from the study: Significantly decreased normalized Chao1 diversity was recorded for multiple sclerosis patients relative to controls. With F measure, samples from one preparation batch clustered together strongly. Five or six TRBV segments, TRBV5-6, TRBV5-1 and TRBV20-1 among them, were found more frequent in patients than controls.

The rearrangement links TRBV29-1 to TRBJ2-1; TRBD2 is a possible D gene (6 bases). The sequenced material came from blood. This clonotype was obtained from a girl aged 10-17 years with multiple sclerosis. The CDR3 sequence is CSVEDWRGNNEQFF. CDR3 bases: TGCAGCGTTGAAGATTGGAGGGGCAACAATGAGCAGTTCTTC.